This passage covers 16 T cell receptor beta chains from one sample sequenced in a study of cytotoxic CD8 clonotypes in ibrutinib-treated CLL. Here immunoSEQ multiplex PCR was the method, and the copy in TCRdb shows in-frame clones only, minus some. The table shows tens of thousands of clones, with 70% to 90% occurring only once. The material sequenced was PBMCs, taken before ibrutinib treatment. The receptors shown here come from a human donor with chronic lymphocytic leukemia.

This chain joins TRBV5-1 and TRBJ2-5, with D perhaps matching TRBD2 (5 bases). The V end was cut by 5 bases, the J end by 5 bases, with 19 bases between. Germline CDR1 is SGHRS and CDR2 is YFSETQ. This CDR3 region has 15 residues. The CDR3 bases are TGCGCCAGCAGAAGTCGCCGCTGGGAGACGGAGACCCAGTACTTC. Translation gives CASRSRRWETETQYF.

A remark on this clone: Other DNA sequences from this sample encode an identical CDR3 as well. DNA for the CDR3: TGTGCCAGCAGTTACAGTGGAGAGACCCAGTACTTC. Translation: CASSYSGETQYF. The J gene is TRBJ2-5, the V gene TRBV6-5, with D unclear. CDR3 length equals 12 residues. Trimming stripped 2 bases from V and 4 bases from J, with 5 bases between. The germline gives CDR1 MNHEY, CDR2 SVGAGI.

In nucleotides, the CDR3 is TGTGCCAGCACCTACGGGGCACCTAGCACAGATACGCAGTATTTT. This translates into CASTYGAPSTDTQYF. The gene calls are TRBV5-6 and TRBJ2-3, with D perhaps assigned TRBD1 or TRBD2 (5 bases each). Germline V CDR1 and CDR2: SGHDT, YYEEEE. CDR3 length equals 15 residues. Trimming cost V 6 bases and J 0 bases, with 14 bases left between them.

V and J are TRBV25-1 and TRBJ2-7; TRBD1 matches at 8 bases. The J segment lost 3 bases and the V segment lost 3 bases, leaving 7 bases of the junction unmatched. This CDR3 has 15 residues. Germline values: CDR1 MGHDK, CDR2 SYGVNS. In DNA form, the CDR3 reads TGTGCCAGCAGTGACCCGGGGACAGGACGCTACGAGCAGTACTTC. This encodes CASSDPGTGRYEQYF.

In nucleotides, the CDR3 is TGTGCCAGTAGTATTTCGCGGGATTCTGGAAACACCATATATTTT. Its translation is CASSISRDSGNTIYF. The J gene is TRBJ1-3, the V gene TRBV19; the D is unclear. Germline CDR1 reads LNHDA; CDR2 reads SQIVND (reference sequence). CDR3 size: 15 residues. Trimming shortened V by 3 bases and J by 1 base, and 10 bases separated the two germline ends.

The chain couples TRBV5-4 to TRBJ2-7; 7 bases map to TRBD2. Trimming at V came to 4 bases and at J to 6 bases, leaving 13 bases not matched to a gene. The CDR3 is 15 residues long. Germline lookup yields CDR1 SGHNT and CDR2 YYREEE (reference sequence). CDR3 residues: CASSRSGTIQGEQYF. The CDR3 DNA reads TGTGCCAGCAGCCGCTCCGGGACTATTCAGGGCGAGCAGTACTTC.

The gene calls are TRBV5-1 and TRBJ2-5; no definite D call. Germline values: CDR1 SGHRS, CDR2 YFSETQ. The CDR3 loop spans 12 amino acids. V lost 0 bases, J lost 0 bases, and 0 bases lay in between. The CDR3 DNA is TGCGCCAGCAGCTTGGACCAAGAGACCCAGTACTTC. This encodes CASSLDQETQYF.

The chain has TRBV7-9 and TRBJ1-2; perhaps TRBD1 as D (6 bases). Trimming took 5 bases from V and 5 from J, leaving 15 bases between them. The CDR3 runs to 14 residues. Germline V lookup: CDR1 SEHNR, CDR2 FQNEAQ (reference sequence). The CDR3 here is CASSDLGGGYGYTF. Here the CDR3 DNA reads TGTGCCAGCAGCGACCTAGGGGGTGGGTATGGCTACACCTTC. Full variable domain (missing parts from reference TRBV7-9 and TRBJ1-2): DTGVSQNPRHKITKRGQNVTFRCDPISEHNRLYWYRQTLGQGPEFLTYFQNEAQLEKSRLLSDRFSAERPKGSFSTLEIQRTEQGDSAMYLCASSDLGGGYGYTFGSGTRLTVV.

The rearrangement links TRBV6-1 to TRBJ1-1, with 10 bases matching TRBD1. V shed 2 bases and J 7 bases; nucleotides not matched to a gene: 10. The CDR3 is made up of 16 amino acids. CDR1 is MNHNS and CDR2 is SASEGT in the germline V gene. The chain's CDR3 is CASSEPGQGGVNEAFF. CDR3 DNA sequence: TGTGCCAGCAGTGAACCTGGACAGGGGGGAGTCAATGAAGCTTTCTTT.

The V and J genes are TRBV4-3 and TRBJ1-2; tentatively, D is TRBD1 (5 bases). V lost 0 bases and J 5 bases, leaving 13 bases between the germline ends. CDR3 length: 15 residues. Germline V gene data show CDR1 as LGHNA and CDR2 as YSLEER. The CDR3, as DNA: TGCGCCAGCAGCCAAGAAGGAGCAGGGTCATATGGCTACACCTTC. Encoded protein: CASSQEGAGSYGYTF.

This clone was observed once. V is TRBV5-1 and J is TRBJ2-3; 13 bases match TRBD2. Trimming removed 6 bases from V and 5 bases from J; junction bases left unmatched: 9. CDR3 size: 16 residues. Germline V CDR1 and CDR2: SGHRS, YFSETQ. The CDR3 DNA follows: TGCGCCAGCAACCCCTTTACTAGCGGGAGGGTAGATACGCAGTATTTT. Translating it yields CASNPFTSGRVDTQYF.

The CDR3 here is CASSVGLLLYGYTF. The CDR3 coding sequence is TGTGCCAGCAGCGTAGGTTTGCTACTCTATGGCTACACCTTC. The chain combines TRBV9 with TRBJ1-2; the D is unclear. CDR1 is SGDLS, CDR2 YYNGEE, per germline. The V gene lost 0 bases and the J gene lost 4 bases, with 10 bases spanning the gap. CDR3 length: 14 residues.

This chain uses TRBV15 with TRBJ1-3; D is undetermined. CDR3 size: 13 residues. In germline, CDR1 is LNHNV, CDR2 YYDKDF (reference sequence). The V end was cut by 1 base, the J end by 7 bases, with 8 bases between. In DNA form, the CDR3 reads TGTGCCACCAGCAGAGTGCCTTCGAACACCATATATTTT. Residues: CATSRVPSNTIYF.

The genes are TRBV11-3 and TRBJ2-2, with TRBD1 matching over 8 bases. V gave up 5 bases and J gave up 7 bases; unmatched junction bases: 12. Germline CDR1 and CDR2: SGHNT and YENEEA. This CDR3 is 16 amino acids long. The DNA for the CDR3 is TGTGCCAGCAGCCCGCCGAGGACAGGGCTGGACGGGGAGCTGTTTTTT. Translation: CASSPPRTGLDGELFF.

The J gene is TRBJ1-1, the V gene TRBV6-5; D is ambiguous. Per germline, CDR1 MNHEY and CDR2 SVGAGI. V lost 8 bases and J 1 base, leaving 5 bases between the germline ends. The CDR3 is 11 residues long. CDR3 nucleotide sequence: TGTGCCAGCGGAGAGAACACTGAAGCTTTCTTT. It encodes CASGENTEAFF.

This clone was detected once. CDR3 bases: TGTGCCAGCAGCTTTGAGGGCCGCAATGAGCAGTTCTTC. It is translated as CASSFEGRNEQFF. J is TRBJ2-1 and V is TRBV5-4, with D maybe TRBD2 (5 bases). CDR3 length equals 13 residues. V was shortened by 2 bases and J by 6 bases, with 9 bases between the two germline ends. The germline V gene encodes CDR1 SGHNT and CDR2 YYREEE (reference sequence).